This T cell receptor (beta chain) was captured in a study of CXCR3-negative and CXCR3-positive naive CD8 T cells. Study results and limitations: CXCR3-expressing naive cells carried TRB CDR3s more hydrophobic than those of CXCR3-negative naive cells.

Measured by frequency, this clonotype is medium-sized. Antigen specificity is unknown. UMI-tagged TRB cDNA libraries were built via 5' RACE. TCRdb reanalyzed the 5' RACE reads, giving one entry per CDR3 protein sequence and no DNA. Its table lists thousands of distinct CDR3 sequences. This CDR3 contains 12 residues. Looked up from germline, CDR1 is SEHNR and CDR2 is FQNEAQ (reference sequence). The specimen was naive CXCR3+ CD8+ T cells from blood. Subset described: CD45RO-CCR7+CD27+CD95- naive CD8+ T cells expressing CXCR3 (TNR3+). This receptor was obtained from a human donor in good health. Some clones in this sample may be carry-over from other donors' samples. The chain carries TRBV7-9 and TRBJ2-7. The CDR3 sequence: CASSPHPYEQYF.